This record looks at one T cell receptor (beta chain) sequence and its context. Its antigen remains unidentified. It has no much larger one-base neighbor in the sample; base qualities were not kept. The donors were healthy, HIV-negative adults who had no recently reported acute infections or vaccinations. All donors were Caucasian adults living in Nashville, Tennessee, USA. CD4+ T cells were enriched through magnetic negative selection, after which naive cells were positively selected on CD45RA and the remaining negative fraction served as the memory subset. Blood was collected by leukapheresis, and PBMCs were isolated by Ficoll-Histopaque density gradient centrifugation and then cryopreserved in liquid nitrogen vapor phase. Purity and quantity of every magnetically sorted T cell population were checked by analytical flow cytometry. Genomic DNA was isolated from every sorted fraction and measured by UV absorbance on a Nanodrop 2000c.

Using the deep immunoSEQ assay, multiplex PCR amplified TCR CDR3 regions from genomic DNA. Genomic DNA extracted from each cell subset was distributed evenly over all wells of several immunoSEQ 96-well plates, and each plate served as one replicate. For sorted subsets, each replicate PCR was loaded with roughly 190 ng genomic DNA, equivalent to about 30,000 T cell genomes. Purified libraries were quantified with a Qubit 3.0 fluorometer, sized on a Bioanalyzer 2100, and re-quantified with the KAPA Library Quantification kit. Every immunoSEQ 96-well plate was sequenced on a separate single-read 150-cycle Illumina NextSeq 550 flow cell. From the authors' description of their analysis: Because the immunoSEQ output held only junctional sequences and lacked quality scores, the filtering could not match the filtering applied to full-length reads. Sequences were annotated with PyIR, a Python wrapper for IgBLAST v1.9, using IMGT germline references to assign V/J genes and CDR3. Reads were filtered out if the reads had weak V/J assignments (E-value above 1e-6), no CDR3, stop codons, out-of-frame junctions, or ambiguous translated residues. V3J clonotypes were defined as sequences sharing the same inferred V gene, J gene, and CDR3 amino acid sequence. The percentage overlap between two repertoires was calculated by dividing the number of shared unique clonotypes by the size of the smaller repertoire. Repertoire richness was assessed with RTK rarefaction, the Chao1 estimator, and Recon v2.1 estimates of unobserved clonotypes. For all TCRbeta clonotypes obtained by the gDNA method from a few donors, generation probabilities were computed with OLGA. The source is immuneACCESS, and TCRdb retained only in-frame sequences with V and J called. Part of the clones is not carried over; for the studies checked, unresolved V genes explain less than half of this, and the remainder is unexplained. The V and J calls and clone size were taken over from that table, and D and trimming were inferred from the DNA. This sample comprises a few million clones, over 85% of them detected only once. The top ten constitute 0.13% to 0.15% of the sample.

This sample is part of a study of shared clonotypes between healthy human individuals (dated by TCRdb to about 2020). About the full investigation: Three men and a couple of women, aged 18 to 49 years, made up the cohort. Per donor, three plates each were used for CD4 naive and CD4 memory, two for CD8 naive, and one for CD8 memory. Blood TCR repertoires of roughly five healthy adults were deeply sequenced to estimate repertoire size and the extent of clonotype sharing between individuals. To increase sequencing depth and limit assay-specific biases, TCR repertoire library preparation and sequencing were carried out by different laboratories using diverse techniques. Leukapheresis yielded between about 0.94 and 8.9 billion PBMCs per donor. General study outcomes and caveats: Naive subsets generally had larger estimated clonotype richness than memory subsets. Because the study included a small number of donors, the genetic and exposure-history diversity represented was limited. Even with the large sequencing depth, rarefaction of the sorted-subset datasets indicated that sequencing was incomplete. Compared with non-shared clonotypes, clonotypes shared by all four sorted-subset donors had higher generation probabilities. Sampling was limited to blood, and TCR repertoires in tissue likely differ from TCR repertoires in blood. Across four donors, approximately 5% of naive CD4, roughly 3.3% of naive CD8, 2% to 2.5% of memory CD4, and 0.4% of memory CD8 clonotypes were shared. Based on pairwise subsampling, the degree of clonotype sharing among donors was expected to be affected by sequencing depth.

Sequenced input: naive CD4+ T cells sorted from blood. The cell subset or site label here, explained by the study, means: CD45RA+ positively selected. This sequence originates from a man aged 18 to 30 in good health.

The CDR3 reads CASAQGLRQPQHF. The sequence in DNA is TGTGCCAGTGCACAGGGATTACGTCAGCCCCAGCATTTT. The sequence links TRBV19 to TRBJ1-5; matching of 6 bases hints at TRBD1 as the D gene. V loses 8 bases, J loses 6 bases, and the germline ends lie 14 bases apart. The CDR3 covers 13 residues, taking in both the cysteine and the phenylalanine. Of the read, only the CDR3 DNA is kept; its 39 bases are in frame from base 1. Reading the germline V gene (reference sequence) gives CDR1 LNHDA and CDR2 SQIVND. The entire variable domain, with the stretches around the CDR3 drawn from the reference TRBV19 and TRBJ1-5 proteins, is DGGITQSPKYLFRKEGQNVTLSCEQNLNHDAMYWYRQDPGQGLRLIYYSQIVNDFQKGDIAEGYSVSREKKESFPLTVTSAQKNPTAFYLCASAQGLRQPQHFGDGTRLSIL.